These 15 T cell receptor beta chains came from one sample sequenced in a study of T cell responses to AZD1222 COVID-19 vaccine. The data were produced by immunoSEQ multiplex PCR, yet TCRdb's version contains in-frame clones alone and is incomplete. The sample lists roughly 80,000 clones; 92% were seen once. The sample consisted of peripheral blood, taken on day 0 of AZD1222 vaccination. The receptors come from an adult in good health.

This clone was detected a few times. The V gene is TRBV5-4, the J gene TRBJ1-6; D may be TRBD1 (6 bases). The ends were cut back, 0 bases at V and 7 bases at J, with 11 bases in the middle. The CDR3 is 15 residues long. The germline gives CDR1 SGHNT, CDR2 YYREEE (reference sequence). DNA for the CDR3: TGTGCCAGCAGCTTGGACAGGGTCGGCAATTCACCCCTCCACTTT. Translation gives CASSLDRVGNSPLHF. The whole variable domain, remainder taken from reference TRBV5-4 and TRBJ1-6, is ETGVTQSPTHLIKTRGQQVTLRCSSQSGHNTVSWYQQALGQGPQFIFQYYREEENGRGNFPPRFSGLQFPNYSSELNVNALELDDSALYLCASSLDRVGNSPLHFGNGTRLTVT.

The gene calls are TRBV5-4 and TRBJ1-1; possible D gene TRBD1, 6 bases. Trimming took off 4 bases at V and 1 base at J, with 14 bases between the two ends. Looked up from germline, CDR1 is SGHNT and CDR2 is YYREEE (reference sequence). The CDR3 contains 15 residues. The chain's CDR3 is CASSLAGVGNTEAFF. The CDR3 bases are TGTGCCAGCAGCCTCGCAGGGGTTGGGAACACTGAAGCTTTCTTT.

This chain joins TRBV7-2 and TRBJ2-1, with D tentatively TRBD1 or TRBD2 (5 bases each). V lost 5 bases and J lost 0, with 14 bases in between. Per germline, CDR1 SGHTA and CDR2 FQGNSA. The CDR3 runs 16 residues. The CDR3 sequence: CASSLLGTRSYNEQFF. For the CDR3, the DNA is TGTGCCAGCAGCCTGTTAGGGACGCGCTCCTACAATGAGCAGTTCTTC.

This clone was observed once. The CDR3 DNA sequence: TGCGCCAGCAGCTCCGACAGGGGGCTCTACGAGCAGTACTTC. Protein sequence: CASSSDRGLYEQYF. The rearrangement links TRBV5-1 to TRBJ2-7; 10 bases match TRBD1. The CDR3 extends over 14 amino acids. From germline, CDR1 is SGHRS and CDR2 YFSETQ. J gave up 3 bases and V 3 bases, and 3 bases lay outside the gene matches.

The rearrangement links TRBV9 to TRBJ1-4, with a weak D call TRBD1 (6 bases). V lost 3 bases and J lost 5, with 14 bases in between. The CDR3 consists of 15 residues. The germline V gene has CDR1 SGDLS and CDR2 YYNGEE. The CDR3 bases are TGTGCCAGCAGCGCAACGGGGGGGCTCAATGAAAAACTGTTTTTT. Amino acid sequence: CASSATGGLNEKLFF.

V is TRBV28 and J is TRBJ1-2, with D unresolved. Per germline, CDR1 MDHEN and CDR2 SYDVKM. V lost 7 bases and J 4 bases, leaving 13 bases between the germline ends. The CDR3 sequence is 13 residues long. The CDR3 protein is CASTTRKAYGYTF. Here the CDR3 DNA reads TGTGCCAGCACCACACGTAAAGCCTATGGCTACACCTTC.

The chain combines TRBV5-5 with TRBJ1-6; 7 bases line up with TRBD1. The CDR3 has 14 residues. Germline CDR1 reads SGHKS; CDR2 reads YYEKEE (reference sequence). V was clipped by 0 bases and J by 9 bases; unmatched bases: 3. In DNA form, the CDR3 reads TGTGCCAGCAGCTTGGAAGGGGGCGGTTCACCCCTCCACTTT. As protein: CASSLEGGGSPLHF.

The V and J genes are TRBV18 and TRBJ2-7, with TRBD2 identical over 10 bases. J gave up 2 bases and V 6 bases, and 4 bases lay outside the gene matches. The CDR3 has 14 amino acids. Germline CDR1 and CDR2: KGHSH and LQKENI. The CDR3 DNA sequence: TGTGCCAGCTCCCCCGGGACTAGCGCCTACGAGCAGTACTTC. Translation: CASSPGTSAYEQYF.

The V call is TRBV4-1, the J call TRBJ1-4; the D is unclear. Germline-derived CDR1 and CDR2 are MGHRA and YSYEKL. The CDR3 totals 15 residues. The germline V and J ends were trimmed by 2 bases and 7 bases, with 14 bases remaining between them. This CDR3 is CASSQRSPDGEKLFF. Here the CDR3 DNA reads TGCGCCAGCAGCCAAAGATCTCCTGATGGTGAAAAACTGTTTTTT.

This sequence joins TRBV9 and TRBJ1-1; 7 bases agree with TRBD1. The germline V gene encodes CDR1 SGDLS and CDR2 YYNGEE. The CDR3 extends over 16 amino acids. With 3 bases clipped from V and 0 bases from J, the junction kept 8 bases outside the gene matches. The CDR3 loop is CASSGTTGVLNTEAFF. In nucleotides, the CDR3 is TGTGCCAGCAGCGGAACTACAGGGGTTTTGAACACTGAAGCTTTCTTT.

The chain combines TRBV7-9 with TRBJ2-5; 7 bases line up with TRBD2. The CDR3 runs 15 residues. CDR1 and CDR2 from the germline V gene are SEHNR and FQNEAQ (reference sequence). Unmatched junction bases numbered 9, after V lost 4 bases and J lost 4 bases. The CDR3 region is CASSSGGRGGETQYF. CDR3 DNA: TGTGCCAGCAGCTCTGGAGGACGCGGGGGAGAGACCCAGTACTTC.

The chain couples TRBV28 to TRBJ2-5; 8 bases are shared with TRBD2. The CDR3 is 13 residues long. Trimming took 8 bases from V and 5 from J; bases not matched to a gene: 7. Germline V gene data show CDR1 as MDHEN and CDR2 as SYDVKM. The CDR3 DNA reads as TGTGCCAGCTTGTCGGGAGGGCGGGAGACCCAGTACTTC. As protein: CASLSGGRETQYF.

V usage is TRBV7-3 and J usage is TRBJ2-1, with 7 bases that match TRBD2. Germline values: CDR1 SGHTA, CDR2 FQGTGA. CDR3 size: 15 residues. Trimming took 3 bases from V and 4 from J; bases not matched to a gene: 6. CDR3 region: CASSLSLAVYNEQFF. Here the CDR3 DNA reads TGTGCCAGCAGCTTGAGCCTAGCGGTATACAATGAGCAGTTCTTC.

This clone has just one count. V gene TRBV28 combines with J gene TRBJ2-2, with D maybe TRBD2 (5 bases). CDR3 length: 17 residues. Germline V gives CDR1 MDHEN, CDR2 SYDVKM. With 2 bases removed from V and 2 bases from J, the gap between germline ends came to 15 bases. The CDR3, as DNA: TGTGCCAGCAGTTTAACCGAGCCCGGGGTTAACACCGGGGAGCTGTTTTTT. This encodes CASSLTEPGVNTGELFF.

The table lists this clone with a count of one. The chain employs TRBV27 and TRBJ2-1; D is perhaps TRBD1 (6 bases). Germline lookup yields CDR1 MNHEY and CDR2 SMNVEV (reference sequence). V was cut by 6 bases and J by 4 bases, with 10 bases left in between. The CDR3 has 13 amino acids. CDR3 protein: CASRWDTYNEQFF. The DNA for the CDR3 is TGTGCCAGCAGATGGGACACTTACAATGAGCAGTTCTTC.